The entry below gives a single TCR beta chain sequence along with its context. Its target antigen remains unknown. One base away there is no much larger clone; base qualities are not given. Other nucleotide sequences from this sample produce the same CDR3. TCRbeta CDR3 regions were amplified from genomic DNA using the immunoSEQ Assay, a bias-controlled multiplex PCR. As for the authors' bioinformatics: Nucleated cell counts per sample were estimated from amplification of reference gene primers within the assay. Sequence reads were collapsed and filtered to measure the absolute abundance of every unique TCRbeta CDR3 rearrangement. For each sample, productive Simpson clonality was calculated as the square root of Simpson's diversity index over productive rearrangements. TCRdb provides this immuneACCESS table in a form limited to in-frame rearrangements. Some clones are lacking; in checked studies, under half of them reflect an unresolved V gene, and why the rest are absent is not known. D and trimming were read from the DNA, whereas the V and J calls and clone size are those reported in that table. This sample is represented by about 200,000 clones; approximately 88% of them were singletons. The top ten hold roughly 30% of the sample.

The data were obtained in a study of blood T cell repertoires in COVID-19 (dated by TCRdb to the early 2020s). Concerning the study at large: The collaborator samples originated in the United States, Italy and Spain and spanned the acute and convalescent phases of COVID-19. The prospective study material was composed of cDNA or gDNA derived from T cells, B-cell-depleted T cells, or PBMCs. Deeply sampled blood TCRbeta repertoires from subjects exposed to, actively infected with, or recovered from COVID-19 were included in the dataset. The repertoires were released in a freely available public database meant as a resource for research on the immune response to SARS-CoV-2. Samples came from the ongoing ImmuneRACE study (first 160 participants) plus 1,254 subjects from 6 global collaborators. The sample metadata nearly always contained a de-identified subject ID, COVID-19 status, age in years and sex. Where HLA class I and class II types were available, the types were taken from metadata supplied by the sample provider, not from assay-based typing.

Whole blood was collected in K2EDTA tubes by collaborating institutions according to the institutions' own protocols. Collaborator samples were shipped for TCRbeta analysis as frozen whole blood, isolated PBMCs, or DNA extracted from either sample type. The V and J ends are trimmed by 2 bases and 2 bases, leaving 6 bases between them. The CDR3 covers 13 residues, taking in both the cysteine and the phenylalanine. Just CDR3 DNA is preserved here, 39 bases in frame from base 1. From a lookup of the germline V gene (reference sequence), CDR1 and CDR2 are MNHEY and SMNVEV. Paper-wide results and their limitations: How much clinical and demographic metadata was included differed by source and by participant, and the metadata was provided uncurated.

The receptor chain draws on TRBV27 and TRBJ1-2; the D gene assignment is ambiguous. The sequenced material came from peripheral blood. The TCR was taken from a man aged 40-49 years with acute or convalescent COVID-19. The CDR3 region reads CASSLTENYGYTF. The DNA is as follows: TGTGCCAGCAGTTTAACAGAAAACTATGGCTACACCTTC.